The entry below describes one T cell receptor beta chain. Its antigen is as yet unknown. Data came from immunoSEQ multiplex PCR; TCRdb stores just in-frame clones and leaves some out. The sample records about 120,000 clones, more than 80% being singletons. These data are taken from a study of T cell responses to AZD1222 COVID-19 vaccine. Study conclusions and caveats: Nearly half of spike-specific TCRs reportedly target variant regions that are unmutated in the B.1.351 and B.1.1.7 variants. Repertoires in all cases were sampled only once the peak T cell response had passed. An increase in Spike-specific TCR breadth and depth was observed after two AZD1222 doses.

The germline V gene encodes CDR1 KGHDR and CDR2 SFDVKD. The CDR3 runs to 11 residues. The V and J ends lost 12 bases and 5 bases respectively, with 10 bases between them. The TCR sequence derives from an adult in good health. The sample here was peripheral blood, taken on day 0 of AZD1222 vaccination. The rearrangement uses TRBV24-1 and TRBJ1-5; no firm D call. This CDR3 reads CAVGSYQPQHF. CDR3 DNA sequence: TGTGCCGTGGGGTCGTATCAGCCCCAGCATTTT.